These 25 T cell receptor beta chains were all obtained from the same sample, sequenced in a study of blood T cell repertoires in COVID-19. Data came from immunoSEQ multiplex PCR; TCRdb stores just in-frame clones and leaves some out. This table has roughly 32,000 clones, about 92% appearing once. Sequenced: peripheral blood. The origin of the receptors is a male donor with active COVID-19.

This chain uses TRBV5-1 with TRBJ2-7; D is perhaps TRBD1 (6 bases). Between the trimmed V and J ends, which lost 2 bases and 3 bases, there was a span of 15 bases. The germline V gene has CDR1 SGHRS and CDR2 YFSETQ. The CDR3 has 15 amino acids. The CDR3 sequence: CASSFTGQGSYEQYF. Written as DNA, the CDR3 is TGCGCCAGCAGCTTCACGGGGCAGGGGAGCTACGAGCAGTACTTC.

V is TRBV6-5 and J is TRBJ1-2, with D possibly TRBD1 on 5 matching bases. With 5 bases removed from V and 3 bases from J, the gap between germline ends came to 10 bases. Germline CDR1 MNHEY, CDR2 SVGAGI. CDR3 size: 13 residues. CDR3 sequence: CASSQGRDYGYTF. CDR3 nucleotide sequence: TGTGCCAGCAGTCAGGGTAGGGACTATGGCTACACCTTC.

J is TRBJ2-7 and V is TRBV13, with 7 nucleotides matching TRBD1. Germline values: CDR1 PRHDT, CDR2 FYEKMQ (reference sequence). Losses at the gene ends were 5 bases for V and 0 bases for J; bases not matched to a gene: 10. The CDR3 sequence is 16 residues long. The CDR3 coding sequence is TGTGCCAGCAGCATTTTCCCCCGGGACAGCTCCTACGAGCAGTACTTC. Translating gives CASSIFPRDSSYEQYF. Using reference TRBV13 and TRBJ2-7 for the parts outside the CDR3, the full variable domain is AAGVIQSPRHLIKEKRETATLKCYPIPRHDTVYWYQQGPGQDPQFLISFYEKMQSDKGSIPDRFSAQQFSDYHSELNMSSLELGDSALYFCASSIFPRDSSYEQYFGPGTRLTVT.

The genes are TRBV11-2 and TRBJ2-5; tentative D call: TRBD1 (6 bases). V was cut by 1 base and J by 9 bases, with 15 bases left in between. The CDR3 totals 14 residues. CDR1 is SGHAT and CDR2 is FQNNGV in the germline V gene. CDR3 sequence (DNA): TGTGCCAGCAGCTTAGGTTCGAGGAAGGGGGCCCAGTACTTC. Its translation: CASSLGSRKGAQYF.

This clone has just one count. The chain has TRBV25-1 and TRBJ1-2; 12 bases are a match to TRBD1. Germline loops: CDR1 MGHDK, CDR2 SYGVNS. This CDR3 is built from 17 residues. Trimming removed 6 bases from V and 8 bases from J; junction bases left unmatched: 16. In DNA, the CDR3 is TGTGCCAGCAGCCACCGGGGGACAGGGGGCGCGGCGGGCGGCTACACCTTC. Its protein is CASSHRGTGGAAGGYTF.

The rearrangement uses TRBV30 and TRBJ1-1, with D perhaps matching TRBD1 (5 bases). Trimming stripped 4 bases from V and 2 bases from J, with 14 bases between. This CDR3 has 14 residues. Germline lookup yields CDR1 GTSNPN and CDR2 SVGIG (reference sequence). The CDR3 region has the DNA TGTGCCTGGACCATCCAGGGTTTAAACACTGAAGCTTTCTTT. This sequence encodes CAWTIQGLNTEAFF.

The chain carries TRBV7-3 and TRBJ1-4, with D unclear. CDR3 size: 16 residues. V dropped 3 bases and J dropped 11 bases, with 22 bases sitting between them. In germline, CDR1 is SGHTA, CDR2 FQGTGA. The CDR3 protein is CASSLPRRDRMLKLFF. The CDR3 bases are TGTGCCAGCAGCTTGCCCCGTCGGGATCGAATGTTGAAACTGTTTTTT.

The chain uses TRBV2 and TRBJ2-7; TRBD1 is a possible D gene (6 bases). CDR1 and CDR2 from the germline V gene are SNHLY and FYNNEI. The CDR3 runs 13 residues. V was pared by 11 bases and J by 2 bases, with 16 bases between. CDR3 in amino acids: CAGRTGPTYEQYF. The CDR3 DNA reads TGTGCCGGACGAACAGGGCCCACCTACGAGCAGTACTTC.

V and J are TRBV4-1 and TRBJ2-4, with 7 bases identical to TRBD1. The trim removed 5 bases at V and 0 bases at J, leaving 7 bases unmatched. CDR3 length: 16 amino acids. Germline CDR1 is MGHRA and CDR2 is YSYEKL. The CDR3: CASSYGDSLAKNIQYF. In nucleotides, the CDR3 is TGCGCCAGCAGCTATGGGGACAGCCTAGCCAAAAACATTCAGTACTTC.

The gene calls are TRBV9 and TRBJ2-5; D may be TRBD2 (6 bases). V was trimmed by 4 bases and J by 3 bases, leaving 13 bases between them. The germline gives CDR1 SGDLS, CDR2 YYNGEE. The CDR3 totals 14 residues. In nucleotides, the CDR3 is TGTGCCAGCAGCTCCCGGAGGGATGAAGAGACCCAGTACTTC. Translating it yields CASSSRRDEETQYF. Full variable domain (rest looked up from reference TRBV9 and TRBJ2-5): DSGVTQTPKHLITATGQRVTLRCSPRSGDLSVYWYQQSLDQGLQFLIQYYNGEERAKGNILERFSAQQFPDLHSELNLSSLELGDSALYFCASSSRRDEETQYFGPGTRLLVL.

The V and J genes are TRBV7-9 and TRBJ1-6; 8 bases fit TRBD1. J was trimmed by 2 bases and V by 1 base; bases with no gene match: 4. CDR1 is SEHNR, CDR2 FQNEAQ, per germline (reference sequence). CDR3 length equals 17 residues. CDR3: CASSLETGVPYNSPLHF. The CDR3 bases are TGTGCCAGCAGCTTAGAGACAGGGGTGCCCTATAATTCACCCCTCCACTTT.

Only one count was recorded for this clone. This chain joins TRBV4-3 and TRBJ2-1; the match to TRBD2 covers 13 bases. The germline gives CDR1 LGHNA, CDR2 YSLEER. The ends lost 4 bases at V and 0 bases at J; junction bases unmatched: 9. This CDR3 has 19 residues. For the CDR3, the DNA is TGCGCCAGCAGCCTTGGACTAGCGGGGGTCAGGAGCTCCTACAATGAGCAGTTCTTC. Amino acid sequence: CASSLGLAGVRSSYNEQFF.

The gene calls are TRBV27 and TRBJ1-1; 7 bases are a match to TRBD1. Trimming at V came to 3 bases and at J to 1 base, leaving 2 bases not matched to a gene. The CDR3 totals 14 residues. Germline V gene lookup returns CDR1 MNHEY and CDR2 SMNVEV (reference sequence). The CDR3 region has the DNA TGTGCCAGCAGTTTCGGACAGGCGAACACTGAAGCTTTCTTT. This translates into CASSFGQANTEAFF.

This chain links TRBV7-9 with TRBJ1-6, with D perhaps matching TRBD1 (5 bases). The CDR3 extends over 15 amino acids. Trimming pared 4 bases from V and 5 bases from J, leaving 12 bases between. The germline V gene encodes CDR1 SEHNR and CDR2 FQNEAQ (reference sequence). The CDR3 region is CASSSNQGNNSPLHF. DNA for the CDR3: TGTGCCAGCAGCTCTAACCAGGGAAATAATTCACCCCTCCACTTT.

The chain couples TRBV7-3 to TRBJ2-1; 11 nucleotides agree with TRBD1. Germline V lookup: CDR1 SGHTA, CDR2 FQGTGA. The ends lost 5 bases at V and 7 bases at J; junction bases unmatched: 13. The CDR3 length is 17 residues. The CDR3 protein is CASSPEDRGRFGNEQFF. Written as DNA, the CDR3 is TGTGCCAGCAGCCCGGAGGACAGGGGGCGCTTTGGTAATGAGCAGTTCTTC.

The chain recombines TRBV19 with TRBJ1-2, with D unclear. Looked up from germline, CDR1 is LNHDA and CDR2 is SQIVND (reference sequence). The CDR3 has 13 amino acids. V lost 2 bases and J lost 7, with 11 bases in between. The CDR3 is CASSITGVSGYTF. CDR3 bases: TGTGCCAGTAGTATAACCGGGGTCAGTGGCTACACCTTC.

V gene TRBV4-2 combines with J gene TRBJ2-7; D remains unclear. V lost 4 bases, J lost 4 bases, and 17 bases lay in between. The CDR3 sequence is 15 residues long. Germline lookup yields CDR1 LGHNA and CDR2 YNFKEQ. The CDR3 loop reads CASSLLNSVSYEQYF. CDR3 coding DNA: TGTGCCAGCAGCCTCTTAAACAGTGTTTCTTACGAGCAGTACTTC.

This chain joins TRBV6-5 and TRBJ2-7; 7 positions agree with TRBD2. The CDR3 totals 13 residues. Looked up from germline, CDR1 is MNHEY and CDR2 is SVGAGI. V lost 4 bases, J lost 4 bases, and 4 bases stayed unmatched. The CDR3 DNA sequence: TGTGCCAGCAGTTCCCGGGGAGGGTACGAGCAGTACTTC. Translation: CASSSRGGYEQYF.

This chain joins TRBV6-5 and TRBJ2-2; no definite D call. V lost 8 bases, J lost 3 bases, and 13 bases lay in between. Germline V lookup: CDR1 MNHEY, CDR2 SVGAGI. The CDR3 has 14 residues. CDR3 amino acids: CASRAVRDTGELFF. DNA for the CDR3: TGTGCCAGCCGAGCCGTTCGAGACACCGGGGAGCTGTTTTTT.

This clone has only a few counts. The CDR3 loop reads CASSFGRGNSPLHF. CDR3 sequence (DNA): TGTGCCAGCAGCTTCGGGAGGGGTAATTCACCCCTCCACTTT. This chain uses TRBV7-9 with TRBJ1-6; TRBD1 is a possible D gene (5 bases). The CDR3 extends over 14 amino acids. CDR1 is SEHNR and CDR2 is FQNEAQ in the germline V gene (reference sequence). Between the trimmed V and J ends, which lost 3 bases and 6 bases, there was a span of 9 bases.

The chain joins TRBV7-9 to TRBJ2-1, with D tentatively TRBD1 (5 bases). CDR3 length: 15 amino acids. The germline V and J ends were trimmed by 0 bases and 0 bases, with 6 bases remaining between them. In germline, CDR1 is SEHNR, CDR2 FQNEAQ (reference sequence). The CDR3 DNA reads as TGTGCCAGCAGCTTAGCGCAGGGCTCCTACAATGAGCAGTTCTTC. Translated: CASSLAQGSYNEQFF.

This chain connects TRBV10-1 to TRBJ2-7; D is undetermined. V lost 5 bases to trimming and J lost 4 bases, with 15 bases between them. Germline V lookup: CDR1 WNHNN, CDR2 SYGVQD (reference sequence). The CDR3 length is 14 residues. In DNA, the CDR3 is TGCGCCAGCAGTCTACGAAGCAACCCGTACGAGCAGTACTTC. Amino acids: CASSLRSNPYEQYF.

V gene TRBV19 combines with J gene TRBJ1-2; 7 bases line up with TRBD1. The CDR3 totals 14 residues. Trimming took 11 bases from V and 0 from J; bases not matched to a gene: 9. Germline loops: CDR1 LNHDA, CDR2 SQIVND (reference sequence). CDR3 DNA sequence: TGTGCCTCAAAAGGGGGGACAGCTAACTATGGCTACACCTTC. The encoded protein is CASKGGTANYGYTF.

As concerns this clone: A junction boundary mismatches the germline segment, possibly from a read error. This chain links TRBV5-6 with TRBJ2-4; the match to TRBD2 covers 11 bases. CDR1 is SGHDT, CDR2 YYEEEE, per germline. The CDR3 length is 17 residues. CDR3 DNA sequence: TGTGCCAGCAGCTCCCCCATTTTAGCGGGGGGGAAAAGCATTCAGTACTTC. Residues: CASSSPILAGGKSIQYF.

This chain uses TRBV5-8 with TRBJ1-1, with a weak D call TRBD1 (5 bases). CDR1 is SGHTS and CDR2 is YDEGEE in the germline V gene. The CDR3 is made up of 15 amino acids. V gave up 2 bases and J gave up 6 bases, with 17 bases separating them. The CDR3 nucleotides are TGTGCCAGCAGCTTTGGGGGGAGTCTGAGTGCTGAAGCTTTCTTT. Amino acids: CASSFGGSLSAEAFF.